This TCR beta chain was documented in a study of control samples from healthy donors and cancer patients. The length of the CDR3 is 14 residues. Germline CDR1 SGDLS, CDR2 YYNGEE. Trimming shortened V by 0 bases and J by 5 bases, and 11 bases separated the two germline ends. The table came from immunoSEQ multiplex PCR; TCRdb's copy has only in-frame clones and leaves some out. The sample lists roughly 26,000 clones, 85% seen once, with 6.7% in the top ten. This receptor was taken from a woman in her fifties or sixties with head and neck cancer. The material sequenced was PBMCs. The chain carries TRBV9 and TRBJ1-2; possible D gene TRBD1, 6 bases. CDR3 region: CASSVEGGLYGYTF. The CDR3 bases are TGTGCCAGCAGCGTAGAAGGGGGTTTATATGGCTACACCTTC.